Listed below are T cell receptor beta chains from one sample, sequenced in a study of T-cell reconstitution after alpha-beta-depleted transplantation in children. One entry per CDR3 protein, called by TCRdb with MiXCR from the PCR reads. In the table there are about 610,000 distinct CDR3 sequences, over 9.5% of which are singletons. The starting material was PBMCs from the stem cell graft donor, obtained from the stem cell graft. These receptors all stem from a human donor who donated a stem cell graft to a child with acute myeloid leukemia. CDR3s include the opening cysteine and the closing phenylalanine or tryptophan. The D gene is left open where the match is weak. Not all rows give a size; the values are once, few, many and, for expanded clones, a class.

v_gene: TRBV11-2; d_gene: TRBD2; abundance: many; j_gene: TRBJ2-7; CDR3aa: CASRVAGGPYEQYF; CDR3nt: TGTGCCAGCCGAGTAGCGGGAGGGCCTTACGAGCAGTACTTC
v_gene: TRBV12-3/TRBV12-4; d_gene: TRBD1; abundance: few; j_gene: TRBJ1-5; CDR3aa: CASSTGGVSNQPQHF; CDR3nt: TGTGCCAGCAGTACAGGGGGGGTAAGCAATCAGCCCCAGCATTTT
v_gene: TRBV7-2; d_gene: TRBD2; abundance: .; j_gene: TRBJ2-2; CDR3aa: CALRTASGAGELFF; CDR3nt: TGTGCGCTGAGGACCGCTAGCGGGGCCGGGGAGCTGTTTTTT
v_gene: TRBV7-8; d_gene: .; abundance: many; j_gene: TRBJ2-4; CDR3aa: CASSLDGAAKNIQYF; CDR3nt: TGTGCCAGCAGCTTAGATGGGGCAGCCAAAAACATTCAGTACTTC
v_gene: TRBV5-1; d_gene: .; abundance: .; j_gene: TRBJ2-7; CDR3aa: CASSRGTARSYEQYF; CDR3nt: TGCGCCAGCAGCCGCGGGACCGCAAGGTCCTACGAGCAGTACTTC
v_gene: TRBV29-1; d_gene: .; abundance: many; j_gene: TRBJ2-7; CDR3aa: CSVKTAGSYEQYF; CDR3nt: TGCAGCGTCAAGACGGCCGGCTCCTACGAGCAGTACTTC
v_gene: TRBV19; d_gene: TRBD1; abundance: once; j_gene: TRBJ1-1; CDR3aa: CASQKTGTGGGHAEAFF; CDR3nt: TGTGCCAGTCAGAAGACCGGGACAGGGGGCGGTCACGCTGAAGCTTTCTTT
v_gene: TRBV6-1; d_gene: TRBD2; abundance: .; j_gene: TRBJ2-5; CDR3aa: CASGGAGGPGETQYF; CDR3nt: TGTGCCAGCGGGGGAGCGGGAGGGCCGGGTGAGACCCAGTACTTC
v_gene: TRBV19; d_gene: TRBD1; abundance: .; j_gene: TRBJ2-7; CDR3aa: CASSTQTGGVYEQYF; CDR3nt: TGTGCCAGTAGTACCCAGACAGGGGGGGTCTACGAGCAGTACTTC
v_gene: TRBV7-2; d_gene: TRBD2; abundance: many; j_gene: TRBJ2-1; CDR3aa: CASSFGRAYYNEQFF; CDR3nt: TGTGCCAGCAGCTTTGGGAGGGCCTATTACAATGAGCAGTTCTTC
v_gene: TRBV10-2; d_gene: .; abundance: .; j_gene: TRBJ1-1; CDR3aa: CASQSGRPGKPEAFF; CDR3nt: TGCGCCAGCCAGAGTGGGAGACCAGGGAAGCCTGAAGCTTTCTTT
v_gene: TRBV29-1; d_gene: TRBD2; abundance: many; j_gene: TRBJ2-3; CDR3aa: CSVEGSGLTDTQYF; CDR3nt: TGCAGCGTTGAGGGTAGCGGGCTCACAGATACGCAGTATTTT
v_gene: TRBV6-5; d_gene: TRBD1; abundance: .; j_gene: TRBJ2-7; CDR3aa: CASSYSGGRSSYEQYF; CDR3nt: TGTGCCAGCAGTTACTCAGGGGGCAGGAGCTCCTACGAGCAGTACTTC
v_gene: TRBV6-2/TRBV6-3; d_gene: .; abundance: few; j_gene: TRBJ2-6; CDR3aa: CASSYSSRGVGANVLTF; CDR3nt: TGTGCCAGCAGTTACTCCTCCCGCGGGGTTGGGGCCAACGTCCTGACTTTC
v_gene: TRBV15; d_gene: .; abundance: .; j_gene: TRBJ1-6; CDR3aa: CATSRDRAGANSPLHF; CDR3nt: TGTGCCACCAGCAGAGATCGGGCAGGTGCAAATTCACCCCTCCACTTT
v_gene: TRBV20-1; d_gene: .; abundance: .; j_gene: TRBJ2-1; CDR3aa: CSAPRINEQFF; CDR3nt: TGCAGTGCTCCTCGGATTAATGAGCAGTTCTTC